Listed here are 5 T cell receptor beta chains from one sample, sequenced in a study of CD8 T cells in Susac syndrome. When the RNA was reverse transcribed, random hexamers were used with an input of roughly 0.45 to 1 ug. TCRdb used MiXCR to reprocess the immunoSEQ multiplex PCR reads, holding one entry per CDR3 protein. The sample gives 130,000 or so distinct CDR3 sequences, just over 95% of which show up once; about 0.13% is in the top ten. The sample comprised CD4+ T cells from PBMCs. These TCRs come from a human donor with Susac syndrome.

DNA for the CDR3: TGTGCCAGCAGCTGGGGACTAGCGGGACAAGAGACCCAGTACTTC. Its protein product is CASSWGLAGQETQYF. V gene TRBV5-4 combines with J gene TRBJ2-5; TRBD2 matches at 13 bases. J lost 2 bases, V lost 3 bases, and 1 base had no gene match. Germline assignment: CDR1 SGHNT and CDR2 YYREEE (reference sequence). The CDR3 is made up of 15 amino acids. The variable domain in full, completed from reference TRBV5-4 and TRBJ2-5, reads ETGVTQSPTHLIKTRGQQVTLRCSSQSGHNTVSWYQQALGQGPQFIFQYYREEENGRGNFPPRFSGLQFPNYSSELNVNALELDDSALYLCASSWGLAGQETQYFGPGTRLLVL.

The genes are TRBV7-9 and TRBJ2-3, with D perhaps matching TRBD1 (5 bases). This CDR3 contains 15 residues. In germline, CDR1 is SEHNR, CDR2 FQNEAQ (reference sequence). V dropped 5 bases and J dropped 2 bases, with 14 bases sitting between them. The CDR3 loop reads CASSLIQGLTDTQYF. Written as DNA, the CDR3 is TGTGCCAGCAGCCTCATCCAGGGTCTCACAGATACGCAGTATTTT.

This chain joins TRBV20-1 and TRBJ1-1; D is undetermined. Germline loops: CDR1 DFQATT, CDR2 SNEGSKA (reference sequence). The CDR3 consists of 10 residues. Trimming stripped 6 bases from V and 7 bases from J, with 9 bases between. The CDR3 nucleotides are TGCAGTGCGGTACGAGTTGAAGCTTTCTTT. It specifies CSAVRVEAFF.

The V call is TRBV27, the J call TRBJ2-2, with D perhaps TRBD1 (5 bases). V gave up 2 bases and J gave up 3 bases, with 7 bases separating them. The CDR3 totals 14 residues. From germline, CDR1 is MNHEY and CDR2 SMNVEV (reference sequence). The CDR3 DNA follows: TGTGCCAGCAGTTTAGACAGAGACACCGGGGAGCTGTTTTTT. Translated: CASSLDRDTGELFF.

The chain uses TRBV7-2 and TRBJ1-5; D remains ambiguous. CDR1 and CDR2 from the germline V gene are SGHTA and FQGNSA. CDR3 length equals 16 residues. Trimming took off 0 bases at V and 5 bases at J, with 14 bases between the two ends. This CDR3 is CASSLALTRVDQPQHF. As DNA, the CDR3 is TGTGCCAGCAGCTTAGCGCTAACTAGGGTTGATCAGCCCCAGCATTTT.